This T cell receptor beta chain was documented in a study of T-cell reconstitution after alpha-beta-depleted transplantation in children. Only one count was recorded for this clonotype. V was pared by 5 bases and J by 0 bases, with 7 bases of the junction left unmatched. CDR1 and CDR2 from the germline V gene are SGHTA and FQGTGA. The CDR3 is 16 residues long. Using unique molecular identifiers, the investigators prepared the TCRbeta library. TCRdb fed the PCR reads into MiXCR, producing one record per CDR3 protein. In the table there are about 500,000 distinct CDR3 sequences, about 30% of which are singletons.

Source: PBMCs from the stem cell graft donor, taken from the stem cell graft. This clonotype was sampled from a human donor who donated a stem cell graft to a child with aplastic anemia. This rearrangement joins TRBV7-3 to TRBJ2-1, with 7 bases that match TRBD1. CDR3 protein: CASSPQGTGSYNEQFF. The CDR3, as DNA: TGTGCCAGCAGCCCACAGGGGACGGGCTCCTACAATGAGCAGTTCTTC. Based on the CDR3 plus reference TRBV7-3 and TRBJ2-1, the full variable domain is GAGVSQTPSNKVTEKGKYVELRCDPISGHTALYWYRQSLGQGPEFLIYFQGTGAADDSGLPNDRFFAVRPEGSVSTLKIQRTERGDSAVYLCASSPQGTGSYNEQFFGPGTRLTVL.